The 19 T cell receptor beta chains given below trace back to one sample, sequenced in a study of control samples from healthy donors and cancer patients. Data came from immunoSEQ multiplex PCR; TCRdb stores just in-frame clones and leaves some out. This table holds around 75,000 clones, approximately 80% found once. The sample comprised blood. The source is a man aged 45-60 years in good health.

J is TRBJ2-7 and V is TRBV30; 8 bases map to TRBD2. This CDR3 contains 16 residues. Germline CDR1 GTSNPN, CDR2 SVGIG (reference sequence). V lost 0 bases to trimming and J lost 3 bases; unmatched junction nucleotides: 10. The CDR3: CAWSVGSGSSLYEQYF. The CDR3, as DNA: TGTGCCTGGAGTGTTGGGAGCGGGAGCTCTCTCTACGAGCAGTACTTC. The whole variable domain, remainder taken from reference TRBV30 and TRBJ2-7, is SQTIHQWPATLVQPVGSPLSLECTVEGTSNPNLYWYRQAAGRGLQLLFYSVGIGQISSEVPQNLSASRPQDRQFILSSKKLLLSDSGFYLCAWSVGSGSSLYEQYFGPGTRLTVT.

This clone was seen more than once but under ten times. CDR3 DNA: TGTGCCACCACCCCTACTCCCGGGACAGGGAACACTGAAGCTTTCTTT. As protein: CATTPTPGTGNTEAFF. The rearrangement links TRBV24-1 to TRBJ1-1, with TRBD1 matching over 8 bases. Trimming took 8 bases from V and 1 from J; bases not matched to a gene: 11. The V gene's germline CDR1 is KGHDR and CDR2 SFDVKD. The CDR3 is 16 residues long.

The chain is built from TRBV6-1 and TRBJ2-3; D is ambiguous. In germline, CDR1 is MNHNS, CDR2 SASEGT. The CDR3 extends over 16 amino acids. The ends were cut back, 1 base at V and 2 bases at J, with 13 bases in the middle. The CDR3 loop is CASSEVRWGTTDTQYF. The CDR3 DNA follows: TGTGCCAGCAGTGAAGTAAGGTGGGGAACCACAGATACGCAGTATTTT.

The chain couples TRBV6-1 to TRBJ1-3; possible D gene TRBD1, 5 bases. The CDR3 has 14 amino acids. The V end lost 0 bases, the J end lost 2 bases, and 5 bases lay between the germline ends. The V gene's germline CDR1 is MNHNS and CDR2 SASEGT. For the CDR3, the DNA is TGTGCCAGCAGTGAAGCGGGGCCTGGAAACACCATATATTTT. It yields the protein CASSEAGPGNTIYF.

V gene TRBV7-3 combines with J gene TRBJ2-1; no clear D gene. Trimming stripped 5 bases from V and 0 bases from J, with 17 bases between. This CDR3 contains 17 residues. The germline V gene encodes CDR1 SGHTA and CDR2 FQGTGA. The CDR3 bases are TGTGCCAGCAGCCCCATGCCCGGGCGGAGCTCCTACAATGAGCAGTTCTTC. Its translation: CASSPMPGRSSYNEQFF.

As DNA, the CDR3 is TGCAGTGCTTTCAGGGGAGAGACCCAGTACTTC. Its protein is CSAFRGETQYF. The rearrangement links TRBV20-1 to TRBJ2-5; D is perhaps TRBD1 (6 bases). V dropped 5 bases and J dropped 4 bases, with 8 bases sitting between them. This CDR3 is 11 amino acids long. Germline CDR1 and CDR2: DFQATT and SNEGSKA (reference sequence).

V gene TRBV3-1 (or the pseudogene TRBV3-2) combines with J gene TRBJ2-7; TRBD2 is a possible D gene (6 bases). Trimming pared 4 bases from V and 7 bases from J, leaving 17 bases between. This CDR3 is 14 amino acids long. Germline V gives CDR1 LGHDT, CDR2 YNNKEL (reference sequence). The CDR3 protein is CASSLIWGVREQYF. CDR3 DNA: TGTGCCAGCAGCCTCATTTGGGGGGTGAGGGAGCAGTACTTC.

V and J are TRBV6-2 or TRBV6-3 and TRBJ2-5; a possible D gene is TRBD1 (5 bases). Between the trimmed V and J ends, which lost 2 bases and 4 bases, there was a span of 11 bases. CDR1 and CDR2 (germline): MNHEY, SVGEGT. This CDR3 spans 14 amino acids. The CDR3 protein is CASSYLGRGETQYF. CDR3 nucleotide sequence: TGTGCCAGCAGTTACCTGGGAAGGGGAGAGACCCAGTACTTC.

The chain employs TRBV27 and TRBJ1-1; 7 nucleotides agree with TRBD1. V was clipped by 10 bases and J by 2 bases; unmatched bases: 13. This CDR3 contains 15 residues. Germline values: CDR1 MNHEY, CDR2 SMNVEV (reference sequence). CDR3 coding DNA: TGTGCCACCCGGCGACAGGGTGATTTTAACACTGAAGCTTTCTTT. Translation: CATRRQGDFNTEAFF.

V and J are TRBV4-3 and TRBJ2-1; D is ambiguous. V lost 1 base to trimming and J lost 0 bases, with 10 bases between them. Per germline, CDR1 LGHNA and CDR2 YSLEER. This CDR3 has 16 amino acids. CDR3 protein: CASSQVIESSYNEQFF. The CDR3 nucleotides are TGCGCCAGCAGCCAAGTCATAGAGAGCTCCTACAATGAGCAGTTCTTC.

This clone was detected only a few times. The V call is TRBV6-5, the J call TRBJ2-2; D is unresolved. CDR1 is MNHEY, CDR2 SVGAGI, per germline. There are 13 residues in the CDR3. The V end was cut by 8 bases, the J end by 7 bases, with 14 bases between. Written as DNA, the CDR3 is TGTGCCAGCGGGCCCTTCGGCGGCGGGGAGCTGTTTTTT. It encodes CASGPFGGGELFF.

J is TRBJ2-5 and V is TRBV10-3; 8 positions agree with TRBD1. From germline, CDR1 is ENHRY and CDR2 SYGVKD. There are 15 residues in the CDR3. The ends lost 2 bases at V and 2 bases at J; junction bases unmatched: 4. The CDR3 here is CAISEGTGFQETQYF. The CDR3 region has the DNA TGTGCCATCAGTGAGGGGACAGGCTTTCAAGAGACCCAGTACTTC.

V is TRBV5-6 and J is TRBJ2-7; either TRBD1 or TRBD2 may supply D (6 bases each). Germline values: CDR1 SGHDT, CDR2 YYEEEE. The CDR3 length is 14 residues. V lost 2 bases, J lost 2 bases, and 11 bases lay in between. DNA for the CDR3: TGTGCCAGCAGCTTCCGGGGGACACCCTACGAGCAGTACTTC. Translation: CASSFRGTPYEQYF. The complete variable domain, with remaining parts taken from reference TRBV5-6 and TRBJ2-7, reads DAGVTQSPTHLIKTRGQQVTLRCSPKSGHDTVSWYQQALGQGPQFIFQYYEEEERQRGNFPDRFSGHQFPNYSSELNVNALLLGDSALYLCASSFRGTPYEQYFGPGTRLTVT.

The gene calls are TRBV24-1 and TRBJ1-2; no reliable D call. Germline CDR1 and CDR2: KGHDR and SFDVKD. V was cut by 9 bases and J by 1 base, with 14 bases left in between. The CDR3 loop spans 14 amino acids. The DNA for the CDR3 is TGTGCCACCGGCGAGGGTAGTCTTAACTATGGCTACACCTTC. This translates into CATGEGSLNYGYTF.

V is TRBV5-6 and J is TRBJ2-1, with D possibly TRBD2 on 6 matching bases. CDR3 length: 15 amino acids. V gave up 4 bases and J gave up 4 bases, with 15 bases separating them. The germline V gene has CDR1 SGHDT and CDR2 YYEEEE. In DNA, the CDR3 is TGTGCCAGCAGCGGGGGGACTCGCGTATACAATGAGCAGTTCTTC. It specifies CASSGGTRVYNEQFF.

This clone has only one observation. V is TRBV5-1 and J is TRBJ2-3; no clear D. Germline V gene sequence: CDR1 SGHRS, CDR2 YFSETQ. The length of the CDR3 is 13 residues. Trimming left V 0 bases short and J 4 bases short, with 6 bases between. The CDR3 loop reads CASSLVIADTQYF. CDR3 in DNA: TGCGCCAGCAGCTTGGTCATCGCAGATACGCAGTATTTT.

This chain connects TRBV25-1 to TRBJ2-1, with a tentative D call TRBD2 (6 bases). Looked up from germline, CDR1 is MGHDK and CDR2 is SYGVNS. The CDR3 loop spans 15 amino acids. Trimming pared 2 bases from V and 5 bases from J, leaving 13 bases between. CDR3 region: CASSEGGARDNEQFF. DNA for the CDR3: TGTGCCAGCAGTGAAGGAGGGGCTAGAGACAATGAGCAGTTCTTC. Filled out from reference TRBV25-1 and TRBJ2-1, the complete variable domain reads EADIYQTPRYLVIGTGKKITLECSQTMGHDKMYWYQQDPGMELHLIHYSYGVNSTEKGDLSSESTVSRIRTEHFPLTLESARPSHTSQYLCASSEGGARDNEQFFGPGTRLTVL.

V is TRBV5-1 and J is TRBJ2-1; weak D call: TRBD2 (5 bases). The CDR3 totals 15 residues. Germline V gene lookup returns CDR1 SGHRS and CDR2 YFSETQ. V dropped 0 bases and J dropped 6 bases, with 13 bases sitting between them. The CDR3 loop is CASSLVAGLSNEQFF. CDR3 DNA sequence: TGCGCCAGCAGCTTGGTTGCGGGCTTAAGCAATGAGCAGTTCTTC.

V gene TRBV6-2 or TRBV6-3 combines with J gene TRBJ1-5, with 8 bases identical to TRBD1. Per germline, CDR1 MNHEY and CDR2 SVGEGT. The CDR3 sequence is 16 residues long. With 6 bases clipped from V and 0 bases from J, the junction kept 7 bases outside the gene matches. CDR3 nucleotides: TGTGCCAGCAGCGAAGGACAGGGATATAGCAATCAGCCCCAGCATTTT. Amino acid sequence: CASSEGQGYSNQPQHF.